Listed here are 29 T cell receptor beta chains from one sample, sequenced in a study of shared clonotypes between healthy human individuals. The table came from immunoSEQ multiplex PCR; TCRdb's copy has only in-frame clones and leaves some out. The repertoire has fewer than 650,000 clones, around 78% of them found once; the top ten carry more than 10%. Sequenced material: PBMCs. The origin of the receptors is a woman aged 40 to 50 in good health. Some clones in this sample may be carry-over from other donors' samples.

The V and J genes are TRBV5-1 and TRBJ2-3, with 7 bases fitting TRBD1. Trimming at V came to 4 bases and at J to 0 bases, leaving 8 bases not matched to a gene. This CDR3 has 16 amino acids. CDR1 is SGHRS and CDR2 is YFSETQ in the germline V gene. The CDR3 DNA is TGCGCCAGCAGCCGACAGGGTCTGACCAGCACAGATACGCAGTATTTT. Protein product: CASSRQGLTSTDTQYF.

The chain employs TRBV11-2 and TRBJ2-2; D may be TRBD2 (6 bases). Germline lookup yields CDR1 SGHAT and CDR2 FQNNGV. CDR3 length equals 14 residues. The germline V and J ends were trimmed by 5 bases and 1 base, with 8 bases remaining between them. The CDR3 loop reads CASSSGWNTGELFF. The CDR3, as DNA: TGTGCCAGCAGCAGCGGGTGGAACACCGGGGAGCTGTTTTTT.

This rearrangement joins TRBV6-1 to TRBJ1-1; D may be TRBD1 (5 bases). In germline, CDR1 is MNHNS, CDR2 SASEGT. V lost 0 bases to trimming and J lost 11 bases, with 13 bases between them. The CDR3 has 13 residues. CDR3 sequence: CASSEARDSLAFF. CDR3 coding DNA: TGTGCCAGCAGTGAAGCCCGGGACTCGTTGGCTTTCTTT.

The V and J genes are TRBV4-2 and TRBJ2-2, with unresolved D. Germline V gene lookup returns CDR1 LGHNA and CDR2 YNFKEQ. The ends were cut back, 4 bases at V and 6 bases at J, with 9 bases in the middle. CDR3 size: 13 residues. CDR3 in amino acids: CASSRDRAGELFF. The CDR3 DNA is TGTGCCAGCAGCCGAGATCGAGCCGGGGAGCTGTTTTTT.

The CDR3 loop reads CASSFHLAGYNEQFF. In nucleotides, the CDR3 is TGTGCCAGCAGTTTCCACCTAGCGGGATACAATGAGCAGTTCTTC. The chain has TRBV28 and TRBJ2-1, with 9 bases matching TRBD2. The CDR3 runs 15 residues. The trim removed 3 bases at V and 4 bases at J, leaving 4 bases unmatched. Per the germline V gene, CDR1 is MDHEN and CDR2 is SYDVKM. Using reference TRBV28 and TRBJ2-1 for the parts outside the CDR3, the full variable domain is DVKVTQSSRYLVKRTGEKVFLECVQDMDHENMFWYRQDPGLGLRLIYFSYDVKMKEKGDIPEGYSVSREKKERFSLILESASTNQTSMYLCASSFHLAGYNEQFFGPGTRLTVL.

The rearrangement joins TRBV27 to TRBJ2-2; 11 bases map to TRBD1. Unmatched junction bases numbered 4, after V lost 6 bases and J lost 4 bases. The germline V gene has CDR1 MNHEY and CDR2 SMNVEV (reference sequence). The CDR3 loop spans 15 amino acids. The CDR3 DNA sequence: TGTGCCAGCAGAGGACAGGGGGCATCCACCGGGGAGCTGTTTTTT. Translation gives CASRGQGASTGELFF.

This sequence joins TRBV25-1 and TRBJ2-1; TRBD2 matches at 7 bases. Germline CDR1 MGHDK, CDR2 SYGVNS. With V trimmed by 6 bases and J by 0 bases, 5 bases remained unmatched. The CDR3 runs to 15 residues. CDR3 DNA: TGTGCCAGCAGGAGAGCGGGATCCTCCTACAATGAGCAGTTCTTC. Translation: CASRRAGSSYNEQFF.

The chain uses TRBV30 and TRBJ2-6, with D possibly matching TRBD1 (6 bases). CDR1 is GTSNPN, CDR2 SVGIG, per germline (reference sequence). Trimming took off 2 bases at V and 1 base at J, with 12 bases between the two ends. The CDR3 sequence is 16 residues long. CDR3 sequence: CAWSPKRGSGANVLTF. The CDR3, as DNA: TGTGCCTGGAGTCCAAAAAGGGGGTCTGGGGCCAACGTCCTGACTTTC.

The J gene is TRBJ1-2, the V gene TRBV5-4; TRBD1 aligns across 7 bases. V gave up 4 bases and J gave up 0 bases; unmatched junction bases: 3. Germline assignment: CDR1 SGHNT and CDR2 YYREEE (reference sequence). CDR3 size: 14 residues. CDR3 DNA sequence: TGTGCCAGCAGCGTCGGGACAGCTAACTATGGCTACACCTTC. This translates into CASSVGTANYGYTF.

The chain recombines TRBV5-1 with TRBJ2-1; possibly TRBD2 for D (6 bases). The germline V gene encodes CDR1 SGHRS and CDR2 YFSETQ. The CDR3 is 14 residues long. The germline V and J ends were trimmed by 2 bases and 4 bases, with 10 bases remaining between them. The CDR3 nucleotides read TGCGCCAGCAGCTTCGGGACTGGTTACAATGAGCAGTTCTTC. Protein: CASSFGTGYNEQFF.

CDR3 residues: CASSSKGDSNQPQHF. In DNA, the CDR3 is TGTGCCAGCAGCTCTAAGGGGGATAGCAATCAGCCCCAGCATTTT. The chain recombines TRBV7-2 with TRBJ1-5; tentative D call: TRBD1 (6 bases). V gave up 4 bases and J gave up 0 bases, with 10 bases separating them. Germline V gene sequence: CDR1 SGHTA, CDR2 FQGNSA. This CDR3 comprises 15 residues. The full variable domain, completed using reference TRBV7-2 and TRBJ1-5, is GAGVSQSPSNKVTEKGKDVELRCDPISGHTALYWYRQSLGQGLEFLIYFQGNSAPDKSGLPSDRFSAERTGGSVSTLTIQRTQQEDSAVYLCASSSKGDSNQPQHFGDGTRLSIL.

The chain is built from TRBV9 and TRBJ2-1; possible D gene TRBD2, 7 bases. This CDR3 is 15 amino acids long. Trimming removed 0 bases from V and 3 bases from J, with 10 bases in between. CDR1 is SGDLS, CDR2 YYNGEE, per germline. The DNA of the CDR3 is TGTGCCAGCAGCGTAGAGGGGGACTACTACAATGAGCAGTTCTTC. Its translation: CASSVEGDYYNEQFF.

The chain uses TRBV5-1 and TRBJ2-6; no firm D call. Germline assignment: CDR1 SGHRS and CDR2 YFSETQ. V was shortened by 4 bases and J by 1 base, with 3 bases between the two germline ends. The CDR3 has 13 residues. The CDR3 DNA is TGCGCCAGCAGCCCGTCTGGGGCCAACGTCCTGACTTTC. It codes for CASSPSGANVLTF.

This chain uses TRBV27 with TRBJ2-4; D unclear. The CDR3 length is 15 residues. V lost 5 bases and J 0 bases, leaving 11 bases between the germline ends. Germline V CDR1 and CDR2: MNHEY, SMNVEV (reference sequence). The CDR3, as DNA: TGTGCCAGCAGTCCTCTCGACATAGCCAAAAACATTCAGTACTTC. Protein: CASSPLDIAKNIQYF.

The V and J genes are TRBV4-1 and TRBJ2-1, with 8 bases matching TRBD2. The CDR3 totals 17 residues. V shed 6 bases, J shed 8 bases, and the junction held 18 bases outside the gene matches. CDR1 and CDR2 from the germline V gene are MGHRA and YSYEKL. This CDR3 is CASRDWAGAGVLDEQFF. The CDR3 nucleotides are TGCGCCAGCAGGGACTGGGCGGGAGCGGGAGTATTGGATGAGCAGTTCTTC.

CDR3 in amino acids: CASSRRQQETQYF. The CDR3, as DNA: TGTGCCAGCAGCCGTCGCCAACAAGAGACCCAGTACTTC. The chain carries TRBV28 and TRBJ2-5; D remains ambiguous. V lost 6 bases to trimming and J lost 2 bases, with 10 bases between them. The CDR3 has 13 amino acids. Germline CDR1 MDHEN, CDR2 SYDVKM.

As concerns this clone: Possible read error: a much larger clone is one base away. The rearrangement uses TRBV6-1 and TRBJ2-7, with 7 nucleotides matching TRBD2. The CDR3 spans 14 residues. Germline assignment: CDR1 MNHNS and CDR2 SASEGT. DNA of the CDR3: TGTGTCAGCGTTAGCGGGTTCAGCTCCTACGAGCAGTACTTC. Translated: CVSVSGFSSYEQYF.

This sequence joins TRBV9 and TRBJ1-2, with D unclear. The V end lost 3 bases, the J end lost 1 base, and 25 bases lay between the germline ends. This CDR3 contains 19 residues. Looked up from germline, CDR1 is SGDLS and CDR2 is YYNGEE. CDR3: CASSAHPWLRTPDNYGYTF. The CDR3 bases are TGTGCCAGCAGCGCCCACCCCTGGTTGCGCACTCCGGATAACTATGGCTACACCTTC.

V is TRBV19 and J is TRBJ2-7; D unresolved. Germline loops: CDR1 LNHDA, CDR2 SQIVND (reference sequence). Trimming stripped 5 bases from V and 0 bases from J, with 14 bases between. This CDR3 is built from 15 residues. The CDR3 loop reads CASSPRLQPSYEQYF. Written as DNA, the CDR3 is TGTGCCAGTAGTCCCCGGCTCCAACCCTCCTACGAGCAGTACTTC.

On this clone itself: This specimen includes other DNA sequences encoding the same CDR3. The chain joins TRBV6-6 to TRBJ2-5; unclear D gene. V lost 0 bases and J lost 4, with 6 bases in between. The CDR3 length is 13 residues. Germline V gives CDR1 MNHNY, CDR2 SVGAGI (reference sequence). As DNA, the CDR3 is TGTGCCAGCAGTTACTCGAAGGGAGAGACCCAGTACTTC. Translation: CASSYSKGETQYF.

This clone was seen just once. The V and J genes are TRBV28 and TRBJ2-1; 8 bases map to TRBD2. V was clipped by 5 bases and J by 7 bases; unmatched bases: 16. CDR3 length: 17 amino acids. Germline V lookup: CDR1 MDHEN, CDR2 SYDVKM. The DNA of the CDR3 is TGTGCCAGCAGTCCCCCGGGACTAGAGGGGGTCAGGAATGAGCAGTTCTTC. It translates to CASSPPGLEGVRNEQFF.

The chain has TRBV27 and TRBJ2-7; 11 bases match TRBD2. Germline lookup yields CDR1 MNHEY and CDR2 SMNVEV (reference sequence). J was trimmed by 4 bases and V by 7 bases; bases with no gene match: 9. The CDR3 sequence is 15 residues long. The CDR3 DNA sequence: TGTGCCAGCACACCGAGAGGGACTAGCGGTTACGAGCAGTACTTC. Protein product: CASTPRGTSGYEQYF.

The chain employs TRBV28 and TRBJ1-1, with 10 bases identical to TRBD1. V trimming: 5 bases; J trimming: 9 bases; junction bases outside the gene matches: 9. The CDR3 runs 14 residues. Looked up from germline, CDR1 is MDHEN and CDR2 is SYDVKM. CDR3 in amino acids: CASSERDRGGKAFF. DNA for the CDR3: TGTGCCAGCAGTGAACGGGACAGGGGTGGAAAAGCTTTCTTT.

V is TRBV28 and J is TRBJ1-5; D unclear. The germline CDR1 and CDR2 sequences are MDHEN and SYDVKM. The CDR3 covers 15 residues. V lost 10 bases, J lost 0 bases, and 16 bases lay in between. CDR3 DNA: TGTGCCACCATAACCTCTGGCAGTAGCAATCAGCCCCAGCATTTT. This codes for CATITSGSSNQPQHF.

The CDR3 coding sequence is TGCGCCAGCAGCCCCCGGGGGAATCAGCCCCAGCATTTT. This translates into CASSPRGNQPQHF. J is TRBJ1-5 and V is TRBV5-1, with D perhaps matching TRBD1 (5 bases). From germline, CDR1 is SGHRS and CDR2 YFSETQ. Trimming took off 4 bases at V and 4 bases at J, with 9 bases between the two ends. The CDR3 is 13 residues long. The whole variable domain, remainder taken from reference TRBV5-1 and TRBJ1-5, is KAGVTQTPRYLIKTRGQQVTLSCSPISGHRSVSWYQQTPGQGLQFLFEYFSETQRNKGNFPGRFSGRQFSNSRSEMNVSTLELGDSALYLCASSPRGNQPQHFGDGTRLSIL.

CDR3 region: CSAREADTQYF. The CDR3 DNA is TGCAGTGCTAGAGAGGCAGATACGCAGTATTTT. The chain employs TRBV20-1 and TRBJ2-3; D unclear. The V and J ends lost 0 bases and 4 bases respectively, with 2 bases between them. Germline CDR1 is DFQATT and CDR2 is SNEGSKA (reference sequence). The CDR3 is made up of 11 amino acids.

The rearrangement uses TRBV6-6 and TRBJ2-7; possible D gene TRBD2, 6 bases. The CDR3 sequence is 16 residues long. Germline V CDR1 and CDR2: MNHNY, SVGAGI (reference sequence). V was trimmed by 6 bases and J by 7 bases, leaving 25 bases between them. CDR3 in DNA: TGTGCCAGCAGCTACCACCAGGAGGGATCCTACGGAGAGCAGTACTTC. Amino acid sequence: CASSYHQEGSYGEQYF.

For this clone: Since a much larger clone is just one base distant, this may be a read error. J is TRBJ1-4 and V is TRBV5-1; weak D call: TRBD1 (5 bases). The CDR3 has 13 residues. Between the trimmed V and J ends, which lost 6 bases and 5 bases, there was a span of 11 bases. The germline V gene encodes CDR1 SGHRS and CDR2 YFSETQ. CDR3 DNA sequence: TGCGCCAGCACCGGGGCAGGGAATGAAAAACTGTTTTTT. Protein: CASTGAGNEKLFF.

There are many counts of this clone. The chain joins TRBV4-3 to TRBJ2-5; tentative D call: TRBD2 (6 bases). From germline, CDR1 is LGHNA and CDR2 YSLEER. The V gene lost 0 bases and the J gene lost 5 bases, with 13 bases spanning the gap. The CDR3 has 15 residues. CDR3 amino acids: CASSQDTSRGETQYF. CDR3 DNA sequence: TGCGCCAGCAGCCAAGATACTAGCCGCGGCGAGACCCAGTACTTC.